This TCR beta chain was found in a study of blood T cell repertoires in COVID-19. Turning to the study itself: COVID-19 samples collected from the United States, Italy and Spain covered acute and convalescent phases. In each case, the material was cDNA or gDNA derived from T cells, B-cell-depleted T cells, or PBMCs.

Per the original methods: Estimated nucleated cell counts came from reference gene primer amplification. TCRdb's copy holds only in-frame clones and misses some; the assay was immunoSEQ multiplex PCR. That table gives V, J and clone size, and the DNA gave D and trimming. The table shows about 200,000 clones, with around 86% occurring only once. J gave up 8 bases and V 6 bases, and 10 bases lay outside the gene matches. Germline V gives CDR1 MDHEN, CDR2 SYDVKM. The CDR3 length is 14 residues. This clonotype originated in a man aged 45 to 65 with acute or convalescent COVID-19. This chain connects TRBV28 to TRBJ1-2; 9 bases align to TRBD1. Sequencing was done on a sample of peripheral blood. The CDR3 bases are TGTGCCAGCAGCGCTGGACAGGGGTCCGGAGGCTACACCTTC. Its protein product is CASSAGQGSGGYTF.